This TCR beta chain was documented in a study of T cells in Graves' hyperthyroidism and ophthalmopathy (dated by TCRdb to about 2019). Looking at the study overall: A discovery cohort of roughly 100 patients, roughly 40 with Graves' ophthalmopathy and about 58 with stable Graves' hyperthyroidism, was used to find distinguishing TCR V-J signatures. Following sampling, methimazole starting at 30 mg daily was given to hyperthyroidism patients, and high-dose intravenous methylprednisolone was given to ophthalmopathy patients. In addition, the study compared T-cell repertoires in thyroid tissue and in blood from roughly 6 Graves' hyperthyroidism patients. Whether ophthalmopathy could be predicted prospectively was tested in an independent validation cohort made up of 18 to 20 hyperthyroidism patients plus 17 patients who later progressed to ophthalmopathy. The roughly 90 discovery patients were divided at random into training and test sets in a 7:3 ratio. The paper reports TCR Vbeta CDR3 sequencing of roughly 140 peripheral blood samples: fewer than 50 ophthalmopathy, around 80 hyperthyroidism and approximately 17 progressor patients. Points the paper makes about the study in general: Sample size was not statistically predetermined, and investigators were not blinded to group allocation. Blood samples also contained most of the expanded thyroid clonotypes (frequency above 0.001), which suggests that blood repertoires may reflect thyroid immune responses. In cross-validation, a model built on a 13 V-J signature told ophthalmopathy apart from stable hyperthyroidism with approximately 91% sensitivity and around 84% specificity, and in testing the same model reached 80%/75%. In validation, progression to ophthalmopathy was predicted by the model with 55% to 71% sensitivity and around 75% specificity, a median of roughly 6 months before onset.

For CDR1 and CDR2, the germline V gene lists SQVTM and ANQGSEA. Including the terminal cysteine and phenylalanine, the CDR3 comprises 14 residues. The CDR3 DNA has 42 bases and is translated from base 1. V ends up 4 bases short and J 8 bases short, with an unmatched junction base count of 10. Stable Graves' hyperthyroidism was defined as the absence of progression to ophthalmopathy over 18 months of follow-up. The hyperthyroidism patients were between 18 and 65 years old and newly diagnosed, with a disease duration of less than 2 months. The study excluded patients with uncontrolled infections, other autoimmune diseases, pregnancy or lactation. Diagnoses were established on the basis of clinical symptoms, serum thyroxine and TRAb, thyroid ultrasound, and orbital computed tomography. Total RNA was extracted with Trizol reagent, and quality was checked on an Agilent 2100 Bioanalyzer. Comment on this clonotype: This receptor's antigen is unknown. The record has no base qualities; no much larger clone is one base away.

Amplification of TCR beta CDR3 regions was carried out from RNA transcripts. For the first round of RT-PCR on the TCR CDR3, the HTBI primer set was used together with the Qiagen OneStep RT-PCR kit. Libraries were constructed in a second round of multiplex PCR, after which size selection and purification were carried out. The libraries were sequenced on an Illumina HiSeq2000 using paired-end 100 bp reads. In the authors' own workflow: SOAPnuke was used to process the raw data, throwing out any read that contained adapters or uncalled bases, had a mean Phred below 15, or lacked an exact constant-primer or identifier match. COPE v1.2.5 was used to merge the high-quality paired reads, and each unique nucleotide sequence was defined as a clonotype. Clonotypes were aligned to IMGT TRBV, TRBD and TRBJ reference segments using MiTCR v1.1. The analysis was restricted to V-J combinations with a frequency above 0.0001, which together covered 98% to 99.2% of the repertoires. A TCS score was defined as the ratio of F50 (clonal expansion) to E x V (chaos), with BLOSUM62-based TCRdist applied between CDR3 peptides within each V-J. Welch's t-statistics and random forest reduced around 520 V-J features to roughly 13, which were used in a naive Bayes classifier (R e1071). The Morisita-Horn index was used to measure how similar the thyroid and blood repertoires were. TCRdb applied fastp at Q25 and MiXCR to the public reads, then kept only in-frame beta chains. Duplicate CDR3 protein sequences are folded into a single record with the most common DNA and genes. These V and J calls rely on TCRdb rather than the paper's analysis. This sample is represented by roughly 570,000 distinct CDR3 sequences; 35% to 55% of them were singletons. The leading ten clones occupy around 8% of the sample.

The receptor was isolated from a woman aged 18-30 years with Graves' hyperthyroidism. Sequenced sample: peripheral blood or thyroid tissue (not recorded which). The rearranged chain carries TRBV29-1 and TRBJ2-2, with TRBD1 identical over 7 junction bases. The CDR3 reads as follows: CSVVPQGVGGELFF. The sequenced DNA is TGCAGCGTTGTTCCGCAGGGGGTAGGAGGGGAGCTGTTTTTT.